The 22 T cell receptor beta chains below all came from one sample that was sequenced in a study of beta chain features in type 1 diabetes. The isolated RNA, all of it, was reverse transcribed, so expressed TCRB transcripts were what got sequenced. The table came from immunoSEQ multiplex PCR; TCRdb's copy has only in-frame clones and leaves some out. The repertoire holds roughly 310,000 clones, with 9.5% to 11% as singletons. The sequencing input was naive CD4+ T cells from blood. The receptors originated from a woman aged 30 to 39 in good health.

The table lists this clone with a few counts. The gene calls are TRBV27 and TRBJ2-2, with TRBD2 as a possible D gene (6 bases). Trimming took 1 base from V and 0 from J, leaving 12 bases between them. This CDR3 has 17 residues. The V gene's germline CDR1 is MNHEY and CDR2 SMNVEV (reference sequence). The CDR3 here is CASSLFAGRANTGELFF. The CDR3 DNA reads as TGTGCCAGCAGTTTATTTGCGGGACGCGCGAACACCGGGGAGCTGTTTTTT.

There are a few counts of this clone. The chain combines TRBV27 with TRBJ2-1, with 13 bases identical to TRBD2. CDR1 MNHEY and CDR2 SMNVEV come from the germline V gene (reference sequence). Losses at the gene ends were 3 bases for V and 1 base for J; bases not matched to a gene: 6. The CDR3 extends over 18 amino acids. The CDR3 DNA is TGTGCCAGCAGTTTCCGGACTAGCGGGAGTTTTTCCTACAATGAGCAGTTCTTC. Residues: CASSFRTSGSFSYNEQFF.

The chain carries TRBV27 and TRBJ2-1; D ambiguous. V shed 7 bases and J shed 0 bases, with 13 bases lying between them. This CDR3 is built from 15 residues. The germline V gene encodes CDR1 MNHEY and CDR2 SMNVEV (reference sequence). CDR3 nucleotides: TGTGCCAGCATGCGGTTGAGGAGCTCCTACAATGAGCAGTTCTTC. Residues: CASMRLRSSYNEQFF.

Turning to this clone: Within the sample, other DNA sequences also encode this same CDR3. The chain is built from TRBV7-3 and TRBJ1-1; tentative D call: TRBD1 (6 bases). Germline values: CDR1 SGHTA, CDR2 FQGTGA. With 0 bases removed from V and 4 bases from J, the gap between germline ends came to 6 bases. CDR3 size: 13 residues. CDR3 residues: CASSLTGGTEAFF. In DNA, the CDR3 is TGTGCCAGCAGCTTAACAGGGGGCACTGAAGCTTTCTTT.

In its sample, this clone was seen a few times. Here the CDR3 DNA reads TGTGCCAGCAGCCAGGGGTTTGGCTACACCTTC. Its protein is CASSQGFGYTF. The rearrangement links TRBV5-6 to TRBJ1-2; D might be TRBD1 (6 bases). The germline V and J ends were trimmed by 4 bases and 7 bases, with 8 bases remaining between them. The CDR3 spans 11 residues. Germline-derived CDR1 and CDR2 are SGHDT and YYEEEE. The variable domain in full, completed from reference TRBV5-6 and TRBJ1-2, reads DAGVTQSPTHLIKTRGQQVTLRCSPKSGHDTVSWYQQALGQGPQFIFQYYEEEERQRGNFPDRFSGHQFPNYSSELNVNALLLGDSALYLCASSQGFGYTFGSGTRLTVV.

The rearrangement joins TRBV4-2 to TRBJ2-6; 7 nucleotides agree with TRBD1. Germline V CDR1 and CDR2: LGHNA, YNFKEQ. V shed 7 bases and J 2 bases; nucleotides not matched to a gene: 2. The CDR3 is 14 residues long. CDR3 residues: CASTGGTGANVLTF. CDR3 coding DNA: TGTGCCAGCACAGGGGGTACTGGGGCCAACGTCCTGACTTTC.

This clone was observed a few times. The genes are TRBV5-4 and TRBJ1-1; 7 bases are a match to TRBD1. V lost 4 bases to trimming and J lost 2 bases; unmatched junction nucleotides: 8. Germline V gives CDR1 SGHNT, CDR2 YYREEE (reference sequence). The CDR3 spans 15 residues. CDR3 in amino acids: CASSPPDRLNTEAFF. CDR3 nucleotide sequence: TGTGCCAGCAGCCCACCGGACAGGTTAAACACTGAAGCTTTCTTT.

This clone was seen only a few times. The chain has TRBV29-1 and TRBJ2-5; maybe TRBD1 (6 bases). This CDR3 is built from 13 residues. Germline loops: CDR1 SQVTM, CDR2 ANQGSEA. Trimming removed 6 bases from V and 4 bases from J, with 15 bases in between. In nucleotides, the CDR3 is TGCAGCGTGGAAACAGGGTCTGGAGAGACCCAGTACTTC. Translating it yields CSVETGSGETQYF. The variable domain in full, completed from reference TRBV29-1 and TRBJ2-5, reads SAVISQKPSRDICQRGTSLTIQCQVDSQVTMMFWYRQQPGQSLTLIATANQGSEATYESGFVIDKFPISRPNLTFSTLTVSNMSPEDSSIYLCSVETGSGETQYFGPGTRLLVL.

The chain links TRBV29-1 to TRBJ2-1, with 7 bases matching TRBD2. The CDR3 has 14 residues. Germline CDR1 reads SQVTM; CDR2 reads ANQGSEA. Trimming removed 3 bases from V and 2 bases from J; junction bases left unmatched: 4. CDR3 residues: CSVDGGSPYNEQFF. CDR3 nucleotide sequence: TGCAGCGTTGACGGGGGGAGTCCCTACAATGAGCAGTTCTTC.

This clone was seen a handful of times. The chain recombines TRBV5-1 with TRBJ2-3; 7 positions agree with TRBD1. From germline, CDR1 is SGHRS and CDR2 YFSETQ. With V trimmed by 0 bases and J by 6 bases, 10 bases remained unmatched. CDR3 length equals 16 residues. CDR3 nucleotides: TGCGCCAGCAGCTTGGGAGTTGACAGGGTTTCGGATACGCAGTATTTT. This sequence encodes CASSLGVDRVSDTQYF.

The chain carries TRBV9 and TRBJ2-1; TRBD1 aligns across 7 bases. This CDR3 comprises 15 residues. After removal of 0 bases from V and 3 bases from J, the junction contained 3 bases not matched to a gene. Looked up from germline, CDR1 is SGDLS and CDR2 is YYNGEE. CDR3 coding DNA: TGTGCCAGCAGCGTAGGGCAGGGGGACTACAATGAGCAGTTCTTC. Translated: CASSVGQGDYNEQFF.

The chain's CDR3 is CASAVSTDTQYF. The DNA for the CDR3 is TGTGCCAGCGCGGTGAGCACAGATACGCAGTATTTT. V gene TRBV7-9 combines with J gene TRBJ2-3; no reliable D call. The V end was cut by 8 bases, the J end by 0 bases, with 6 bases between. The CDR3 totals 12 residues. Germline CDR1 and CDR2: SEHNR and FQNEAQ (reference sequence). Together with reference TRBV7-9 and TRBJ2-3, the CDR3 gives the full variable domain: DTGVSQNPRHKITKRGQNVTFRCDPISEHNRLYWYRQTLGQGPEFLTYFQNEAQLEKSRLLSDRFSAERPKGSFSTLEIQRTEQGDSAMYLCASAVSTDTQYFGPGTRLTVL.

The V and J genes are TRBV4-3 and TRBJ2-5, with 7 positions matching TRBD2. CDR3 length: 17 residues. Per germline, CDR1 LGHNA and CDR2 YSLEER. V dropped 1 base and J dropped 5; count of bases not matched to a gene: 13. The CDR3 bases are TGCGCCAGCAGCCAAGCGGGTGATGGCGGGAGTGGGGAGACCCAGTACTTC. As protein: CASSQAGDGGSGETQYF.

This clone appeared a few times. The chain is built from TRBV9 and TRBJ2-3; D is perhaps TRBD2 (6 bases). The germline gives CDR1 SGDLS, CDR2 YYNGEE. Trimming left V 3 bases short and J 0 bases short, with 8 bases between. The CDR3 runs to 14 residues. The CDR3 DNA reads TGTGCCAGCAGCGCCGGGACTAGCACAGATACGCAGTATTTT. This encodes CASSAGTSTDTQYF.

This clone has a handful of counts. This rearrangement joins TRBV7-8 to TRBJ2-7; D gene unclear. Trimming took 7 bases from V and 0 from J, leaving 13 bases between them. This CDR3 region has 14 residues. CDR1 SGHVS and CDR2 FQNEAQ come from the germline V gene. The CDR3 protein is CASTPLESSYEQYF. The DNA of the CDR3 is TGTGCCAGCACCCCCCTCGAGAGCTCCTACGAGCAGTACTTC.

The chain carries TRBV7-2 and TRBJ2-1; D is unclear. Deletions cut 1 base from V and 7 bases from J, with 11 bases between. Germline V gene data show CDR1 as SGHTA and CDR2 as FQGNSA. The CDR3 spans 14 residues. This CDR3 is CASSLGVSRNEQFF. DNA of the CDR3: TGTGCCAGCAGCTTAGGTGTTAGTCGGAATGAGCAGTTCTTC.

Notes on this clone: The same CDR3 also results from other DNA sequences found in this sample. J is TRBJ2-7 and V is TRBV28; 9 nucleotides align to TRBD1. Losses at the gene ends were 6 bases for V and 2 bases for J; bases not matched to a gene: 5. Germline values: CDR1 MDHEN, CDR2 SYDVKM. The CDR3 loop spans 14 amino acids. CDR3 loop: CASSPGQGPYEQYF. CDR3 DNA: TGTGCCAGCAGCCCGGGACAGGGACCCTACGAGCAGTACTTC.

This clone was seen only a few times. V usage is TRBV5-1 and J usage is TRBJ2-5, with D uncertain. CDR1 SGHRS and CDR2 YFSETQ come from the germline V gene. The CDR3 runs 14 residues. Trimming removed 2 bases at V and 1 base at J, with 9 bases between. The CDR3, as DNA: TGCGCCAGCAGCTTCTGGCAACCCCAAGAGACCCAGTACTTC. The encoded protein is CASSFWQPQETQYF.

The chain couples TRBV28 to TRBJ2-3; TRBD2 matches 11 bases. The CDR3 has 14 residues. V lost 5 bases, J lost 5 bases, and 3 bases stayed unmatched. Germline CDR1 and CDR2: MDHEN and SYDVKM. The CDR3 is CASSLLAGGDTQYF. DNA for the CDR3: TGTGCCAGCAGTCTCCTAGCGGGGGGAGATACGCAGTATTTT.

The chain links TRBV7-9 to TRBJ2-7; a possible D gene is TRBD2 (6 bases). Germline-derived CDR1 and CDR2 are SEHNR and FQNEAQ (reference sequence). The CDR3 contains 14 residues. V lost 7 bases and J lost 3, with 16 bases in between. CDR3 sequence: CASTLFAGGYEQYF. The CDR3 region has the DNA TGTGCCAGCACCCTTTTTGCCGGGGGCTACGAGCAGTACTTC.

In its sample, this clone was seen a few times. This chain uses TRBV7-6 with TRBJ1-1; D remains ambiguous. V was trimmed by 0 bases and J by 8 bases, leaving 10 bases between them. Germline loops: CDR1 SGHVS, CDR2 FNYEAQ. CDR3 length: 13 residues. CDR3 coding DNA: TGTGCCAGCAGCTTAGCGGCGGCAGCGGAAGCTTTCTTT. Residues: CASSLAAAAEAFF. Full variable domain (outside the CDR3, taken from reference TRBV7-6 and TRBJ1-1): GAGVSQSPRYKVTKRGQDVALRCDPISGHVSLYWYRQALGQGPEFLTYFNYEAQQDKSGLPNDRFSAERPEGSISTLTIQRTEQRDSAMYRCASSLAAAAEAFFGQGTRLTVV.

This clone was counted only a few times. The V gene is TRBV11-1, the J gene TRBJ2-3, with TRBD2 identical over 9 bases. Germline V gene data show CDR1 as SGHAT and CDR2 as FQDESV (reference sequence). The trim removed 4 bases at V and 5 bases at J, leaving 4 bases unmatched. The length of the CDR3 is 14 residues. DNA of the CDR3: TGTGCCAGCAGCTCGGGACTAGCTAGAGATACGCAGTATTTT. Amino acids: CASSSGLARDTQYF.